The entry that follows covers one TCR beta chain sequence. Its antigen is as yet unknown. V was cut by 3 bases and J by 2 bases, with 14 bases left in between. Germline V gives CDR1 MNHNS, CDR2 SASEGT. The length of the CDR3 is 15 residues. MiXCR, run by TCRdb on the reads, gives a single entry per CDR3 protein. The data show fewer than 300,000 distinct CDR3 sequences, with 25% seen just once and approximately 15% held by the top ten. This sample was taken from a study of T cell repertoires in cytomegalovirus infection. Study information: Both a matching HLA type and CMV infection were indicated by public TCR beta signatures. Overall study results and limits: In two of eight donors, the top clonotype was HLA-C-restricted CMV-specific. Carriers of CMV plus the relevant HLA were identified by cumulative public TCR beta family frequency.

Sequenced material: PBMCs. The sequence came from a human donor in good health (CMV status not recorded). Some clones in this sample may be carry-over from other donors' samples. The chain uses TRBV6-1 and TRBJ2-7; D not resolved. CDR3 in amino acids: CASSDGVYGTYEQYF. DNA of the CDR3: TGTGCCAGCAGTGACGGAGTGTACGGAACCTACGAGCAGTACTTC.